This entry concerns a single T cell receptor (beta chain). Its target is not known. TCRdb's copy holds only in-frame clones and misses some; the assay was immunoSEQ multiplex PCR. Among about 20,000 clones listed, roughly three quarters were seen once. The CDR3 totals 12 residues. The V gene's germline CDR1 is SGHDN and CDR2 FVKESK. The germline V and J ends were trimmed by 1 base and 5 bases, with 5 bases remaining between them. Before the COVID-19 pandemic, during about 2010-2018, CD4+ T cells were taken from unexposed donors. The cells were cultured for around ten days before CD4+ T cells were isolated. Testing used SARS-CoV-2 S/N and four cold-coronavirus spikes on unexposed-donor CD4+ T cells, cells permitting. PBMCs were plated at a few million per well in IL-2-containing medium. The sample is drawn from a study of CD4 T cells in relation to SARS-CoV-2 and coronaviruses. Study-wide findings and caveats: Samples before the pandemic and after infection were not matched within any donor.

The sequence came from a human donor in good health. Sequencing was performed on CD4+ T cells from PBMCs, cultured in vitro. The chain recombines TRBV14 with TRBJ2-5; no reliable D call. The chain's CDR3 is CASSQVPETQYF. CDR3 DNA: TGTGCCAGCAGCCAAGTTCCGGAGACCCAGTACTTC.